These T cell receptor beta chains were read from a single sample in a study of naive and memory T cell subsets. TCRdb fed the UMI-ligation and nested PCR reads into MiXCR, producing one record per CDR3 protein. The table records under 150,000 distinct CDR3 sequences, approximately 18% of them present only once. The sample taken for sequencing was naive CD8+ T cells from blood. The receptors were gathered from a human donor in good health. The CDR3 runs from the conserved cysteine through the conserved F or W. Fields, in order: D gene, V gene, J gene, clone size, CDR3 DNA, CDR3 protein. D genes are given only for firm matches. Part of the rows lack a size; the others show once, few, many or a class for expanded clones.

.,TRBV28,TRBJ1-1,.,TGTGCCAGCAGTTCCCGAGGCCGGGGGACCGAAGCTTTCTTT,CASSSRGRGTEAFF
.,TRBV4-1,TRBJ1-4,few,TGCGCCAGCAGCCGATCAGGACGGGCGTCGCCCCTAATTAATGAAAAACTGTTTTTT,CASSRSGRASPLINEKLFF
.,TRBV21-1,TRBJ2-1,.,TGTGCCAGCAGCAAAGAAGAGGAGGTCCCAGGGATTCGTTGGGGGGATGAGCAGTTCTTC,CASSKEEEVPGIRWGDEQFF
.,TRBV28,TRBJ2-7,.,TGTGCCAGCAGTTCAGGGGTCCTCTACGAGCAGTACTTC,CASSSGVLYEQYF
TRBD1,TRBV15,TRBJ2-7,few,TGTGCCACCAGCAGAGAGACAGGGAAGCCTGCCGACGAGCAGTACTTC,CATSRETGKPADEQYF
.,TRBV28,TRBJ2-1,few,TGTGCCAGCAGTTTTTTTGGGGGGGCGAGCTCCTACAATGAGCAGTTCTTC,CASSFFGGASSYNEQFF
.,TRBV6-6,TRBJ1-6,.,TGTGCCAGCAGTTATATGATCGCGGGGGAATCTAATTCACCCCTCCACTTT,CASSYMIAGESNSPLHF
.,TRBV27,TRBJ2-5,few,TGTGCCAGCAGTTTAAGAACAGGGTTATGGTATGAGACCCAGTACTTC,CASSLRTGLWYETQYF
TRBD2,TRBV11-2,TRBJ2-7,few,TGTGCCAGCAGCCTACGGGGACTAGCGGCTTCCTACGAGCAGTACTTC,CASSLRGLAASYEQYF
TRBD1,TRBV24-1,TRBJ2-2,.,TGTGCCACCAGTGATCCAGACAGGGCCCCCGGGGAGCTGTTTTTT,CATSDPDRAPGELFF
.,TRBV28,TRBJ1-1,.,TGTGCCAGCAGTCTTAGGGGTTCTGAAGCTTTCTTT,CASSLRGSEAFF
.,TRBV5-1,TRBJ2-1,few,TGCGCCAGCAGCTCCCGATTAGCGACCCACAATGAGCAGTTCTTC,CASSSRLATHNEQFF
.,TRBV12-3/TRBV12-4,TRBJ1-4,.,TGTGCCAGCAGTTTAATGGGCGCGGACCGTAATGAAAAACTGTTTTTT,CASSLMGADRNEKLFF
TRBD1,TRBV6-2/TRBV6-3,TRBJ1-1,few,TGTGCCAGCAGTTACCCCGACAGGGGCGTTGAAGCTTTCTTT,CASSYPDRGVEAFF
.,TRBV4-2,TRBJ1-1,few,TGTGCCAGCAGCCAAGTGGGGAGGGACGCTTTCTTT,CASSQVGRDAFF
.,TRBV12-3/TRBV12-4,TRBJ2-1,.,TGTGCCAGCAGCCACGTATTCGATGAGCAGTTCTTC,CASSHVFDEQFF
.,TRBV2,TRBJ1-1,few,TGTGCCAGCAGTGACGTGCAGCCTGAAGCTTTCTTT,CASSDVQPEAFF
.,TRBV13,TRBJ2-5,.,TGTGCCAGCAGCACCCACCGGGGAAAAGAGACCCAGTACTTC,CASSTHRGKETQYF
.,TRBV28,TRBJ2-7,few,TGTGCCAGCAGTGTCTTCCGGGTAGGGTCCTACGAGCAGTACTTC,CASSVFRVGSYEQYF
.,TRBV2,TRBJ2-7,few,TGTGCCAGCACCTCTAGACGACAGGACTACTACGAGCAGTACTTC,CASTSRRQDYYEQYF
.,TRBV12-3/TRBV12-4,TRBJ2-1,.,TGTGCCAGCAATGATCAGGGGCTCCGTGAGCAGTTCTTC,CASNDQGLREQFF
.,TRBV12-3/TRBV12-4,TRBJ2-3,few,TGTGCCAGCACCGAGGCTAGCGTAGTTTCAGATACGCAGTATTTT,CASTEASVVSDTQYF
.,TRBV19,TRBJ1-5,few,TGTGCCAGTATACTAGGAGGAGCTGACGGCAATCAGCCCCAGCATTTT,CASILGGADGNQPQHF
.,TRBV20-1,TRBJ1-1,few,TGCAGTGCTAGGCCTCCGGGGCGTGAGACTGAAGCTTTCTTT,CSARPPGRETEAFF
.,TRBV4-1,TRBJ2-2,.,TGCGCCAGCAGCCATCCGGCTTTAGGGGATCCTATTGGGGACACCGGGGAGCTGTTTTTT,CASSHPALGDPIGDTGELFF